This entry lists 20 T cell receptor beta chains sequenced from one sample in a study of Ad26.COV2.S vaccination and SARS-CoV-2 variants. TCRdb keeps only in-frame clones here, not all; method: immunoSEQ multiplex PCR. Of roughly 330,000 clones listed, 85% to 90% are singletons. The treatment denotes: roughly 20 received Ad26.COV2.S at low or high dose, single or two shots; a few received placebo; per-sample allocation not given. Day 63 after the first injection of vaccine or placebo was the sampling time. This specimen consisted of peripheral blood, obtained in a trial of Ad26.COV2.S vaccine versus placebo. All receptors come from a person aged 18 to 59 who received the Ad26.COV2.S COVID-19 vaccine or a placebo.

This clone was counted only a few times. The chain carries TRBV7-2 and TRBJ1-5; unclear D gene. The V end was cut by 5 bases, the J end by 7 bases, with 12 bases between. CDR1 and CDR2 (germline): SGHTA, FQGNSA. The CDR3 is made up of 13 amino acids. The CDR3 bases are TGTGCCAGCAGCGCCCAGATCCGACAGCCCCAGCATTTT. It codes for CASSAQIRQPQHF.

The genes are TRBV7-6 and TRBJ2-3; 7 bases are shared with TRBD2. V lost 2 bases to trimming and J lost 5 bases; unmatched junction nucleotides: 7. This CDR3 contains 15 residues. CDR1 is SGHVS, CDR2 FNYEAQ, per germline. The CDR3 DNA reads TGTGCCAGCAGCTTAATGGCGGGAGTGGAAGATACGCAGTATTTT. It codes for CASSLMAGVEDTQYF.

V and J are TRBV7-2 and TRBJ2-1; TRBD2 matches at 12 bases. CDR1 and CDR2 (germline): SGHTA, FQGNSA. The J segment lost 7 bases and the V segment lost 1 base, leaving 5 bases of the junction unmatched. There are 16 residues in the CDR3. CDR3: CASSLGGLAGLNEQFF. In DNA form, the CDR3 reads TGTGCCAGCAGCTTAGGGGGACTAGCGGGTCTAAATGAGCAGTTCTTC.

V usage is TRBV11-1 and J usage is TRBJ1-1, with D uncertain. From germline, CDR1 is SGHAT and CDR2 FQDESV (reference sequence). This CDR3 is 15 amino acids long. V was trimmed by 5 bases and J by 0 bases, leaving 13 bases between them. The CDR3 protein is CASSHSGTVNTEAFF. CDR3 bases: TGTGCCAGCAGCCACTCCGGTACGGTGAACACTGAAGCTTTCTTT.

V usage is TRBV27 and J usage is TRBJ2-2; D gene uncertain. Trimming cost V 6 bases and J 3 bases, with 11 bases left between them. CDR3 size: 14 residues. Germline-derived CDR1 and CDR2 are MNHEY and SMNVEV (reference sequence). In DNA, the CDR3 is TGTGCCAGCAGACGATCTAGAGACACCGGGGAGCTGTTTTTT. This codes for CASRRSRDTGELFF.

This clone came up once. The CDR3 DNA reads TGTGCCAGCAGCTCCGACGCTAGCCCTACCTACGAGCAGTACTTC. Protein: CASSSDASPTYEQYF. The V call is TRBV9, the J call TRBJ2-7; TRBD2 might be the D (5 bases). The V end lost 4 bases, the J end lost 2 bases, and 16 bases lay between the germline ends. This CDR3 spans 15 amino acids. The V gene's germline CDR1 is SGDLS and CDR2 YYNGEE.

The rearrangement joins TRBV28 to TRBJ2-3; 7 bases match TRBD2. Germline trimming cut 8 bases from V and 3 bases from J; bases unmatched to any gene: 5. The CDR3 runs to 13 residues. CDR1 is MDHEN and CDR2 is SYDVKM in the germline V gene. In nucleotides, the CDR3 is TGTGCCAGCGTTCCGGGGGGAACAGATACGCAGTATTTT. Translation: CASVPGGTDTQYF.

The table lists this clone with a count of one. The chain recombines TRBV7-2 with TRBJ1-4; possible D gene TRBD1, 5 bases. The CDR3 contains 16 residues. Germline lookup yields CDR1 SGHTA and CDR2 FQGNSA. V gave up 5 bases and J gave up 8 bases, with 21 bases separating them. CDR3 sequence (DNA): TGTGCCAGCAGCCCGGGGGGTGGCAGCAGAGGGGAAAAACTGTTTTTT. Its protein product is CASSPGGGSRGEKLFF. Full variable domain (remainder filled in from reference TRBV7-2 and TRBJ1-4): GAGVSQSPSNKVTEKGKDVELRCDPISGHTALYWYRQSLGQGLEFLIYFQGNSAPDKSGLPSDRFSAERTGGSVSTLTIQRTQQEDSAVYLCASSPGGGSRGEKLFFGSGTQLSVL.

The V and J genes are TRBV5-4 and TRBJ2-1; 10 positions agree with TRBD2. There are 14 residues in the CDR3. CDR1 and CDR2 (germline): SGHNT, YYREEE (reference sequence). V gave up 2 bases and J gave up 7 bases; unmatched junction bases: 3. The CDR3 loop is CASSFTSGVNEQFF. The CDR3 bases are TGTGCCAGCAGCTTCACTAGCGGGGTAAATGAGCAGTTCTTC.

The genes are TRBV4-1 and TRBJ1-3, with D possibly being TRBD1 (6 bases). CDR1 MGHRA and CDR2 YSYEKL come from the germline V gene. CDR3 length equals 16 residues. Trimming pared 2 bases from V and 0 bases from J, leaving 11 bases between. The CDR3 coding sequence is TGCGCCAGCAGCCAACCGGGGGCATACTCTGGAAACACCATATATTTT. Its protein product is CASSQPGAYSGNTIYF.

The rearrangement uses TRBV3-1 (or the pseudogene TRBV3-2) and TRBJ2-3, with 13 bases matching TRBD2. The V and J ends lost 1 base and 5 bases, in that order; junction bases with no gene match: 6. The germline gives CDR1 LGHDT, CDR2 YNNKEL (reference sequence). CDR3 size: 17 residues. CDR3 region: CASSQATSGGEGDTQYF. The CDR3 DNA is TGTGCCAGCAGCCAAGCTACTAGCGGGGGGGAAGGAGATACGCAGTATTTT.

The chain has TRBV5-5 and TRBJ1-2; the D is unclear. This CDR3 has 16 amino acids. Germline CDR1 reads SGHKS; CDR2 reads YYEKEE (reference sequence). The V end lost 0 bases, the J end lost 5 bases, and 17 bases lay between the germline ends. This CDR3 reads CASSLAKTRVLYGYTF. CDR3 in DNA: TGTGCCAGCAGCTTGGCCAAGACTCGAGTTCTTTATGGCTACACCTTC.

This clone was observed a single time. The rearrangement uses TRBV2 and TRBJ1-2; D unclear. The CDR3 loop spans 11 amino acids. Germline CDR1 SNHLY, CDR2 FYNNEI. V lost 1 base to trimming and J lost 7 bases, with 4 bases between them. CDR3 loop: CASSEGPGYTF. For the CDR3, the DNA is TGTGCCAGCAGTGAAGGACCTGGCTACACCTTC. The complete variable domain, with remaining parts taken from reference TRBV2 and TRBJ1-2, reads EPEVTQTPSHQVTQMGQEVILRCVPISNHLYFYWYRQILGQKVEFLVSFYNNEISEKSEIFDDQFSVERPDGSNFTLKIRSTKLEDSAMYFCASSEGPGYTFGSGTRLTVV.

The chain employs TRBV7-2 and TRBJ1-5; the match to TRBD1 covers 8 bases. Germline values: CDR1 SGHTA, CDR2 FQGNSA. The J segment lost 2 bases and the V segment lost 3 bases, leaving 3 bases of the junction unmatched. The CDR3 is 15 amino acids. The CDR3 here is CASSFSTGGNQPQHF. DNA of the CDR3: TGTGCCAGCAGCTTCTCGACAGGGGGCAATCAGCCCCAGCATTTT.

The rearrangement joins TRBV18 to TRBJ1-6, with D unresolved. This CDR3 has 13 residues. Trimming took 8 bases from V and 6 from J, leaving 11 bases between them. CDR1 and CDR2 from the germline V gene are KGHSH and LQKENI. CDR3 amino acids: CASHDRANSPLHF. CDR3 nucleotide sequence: TGTGCCAGCCACGATCGTGCTAATTCACCCCTCCACTTT.

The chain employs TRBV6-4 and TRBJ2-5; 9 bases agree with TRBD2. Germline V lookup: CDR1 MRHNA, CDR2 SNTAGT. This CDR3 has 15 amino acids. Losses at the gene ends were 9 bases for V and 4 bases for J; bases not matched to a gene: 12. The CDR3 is CARNLFSGGTETQYF. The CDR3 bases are TGTGCCAGAAACCTCTTTAGCGGGGGCACAGAGACCCAGTACTTC.

This chain's CDR3 is CATRNSTGRLSEKLFF. In DNA, the CDR3 is TGTGCCACCCGAAACAGTACAGGGAGACTAAGCGAAAAACTGTTTTTT. The V call is TRBV19, the J call TRBJ1-4; a possible D gene is TRBD1 (6 bases). This CDR3 contains 16 residues. In germline, CDR1 is LNHDA, CDR2 SQIVND (reference sequence). V was shortened by 10 bases and J by 8 bases, with 26 bases between the two germline ends.

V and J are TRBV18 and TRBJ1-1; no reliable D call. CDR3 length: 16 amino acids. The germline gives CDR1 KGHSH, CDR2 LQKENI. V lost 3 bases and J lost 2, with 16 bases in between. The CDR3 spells CASSPTADTKNTEAFF. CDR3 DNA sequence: TGTGCCAGCTCACCTACGGCAGATACTAAAAACACTGAAGCTTTCTTT.

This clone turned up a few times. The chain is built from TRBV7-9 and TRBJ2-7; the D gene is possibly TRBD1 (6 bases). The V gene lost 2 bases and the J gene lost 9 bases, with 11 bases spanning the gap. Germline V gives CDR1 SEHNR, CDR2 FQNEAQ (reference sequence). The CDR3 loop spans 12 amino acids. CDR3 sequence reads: CASSLPGHRQYF. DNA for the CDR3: TGTGCCAGCAGCTTACCGGGACACCGGCAGTACTTC.

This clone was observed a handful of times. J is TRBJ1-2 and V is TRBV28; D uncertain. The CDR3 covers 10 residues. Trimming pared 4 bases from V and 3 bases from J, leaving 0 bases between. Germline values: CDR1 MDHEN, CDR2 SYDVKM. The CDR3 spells CASSYYGYTF. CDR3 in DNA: TGTGCCAGCAGTTACTATGGCTACACCTTC.